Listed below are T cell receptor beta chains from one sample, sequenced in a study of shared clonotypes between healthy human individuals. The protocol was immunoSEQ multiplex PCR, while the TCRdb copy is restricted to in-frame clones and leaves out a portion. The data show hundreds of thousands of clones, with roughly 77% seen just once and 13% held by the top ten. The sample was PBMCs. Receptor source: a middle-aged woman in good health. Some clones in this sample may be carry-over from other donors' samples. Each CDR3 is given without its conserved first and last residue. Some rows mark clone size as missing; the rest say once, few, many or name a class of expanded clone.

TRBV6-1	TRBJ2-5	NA	ASYRTSGSETQY
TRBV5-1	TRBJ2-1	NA	ASSFRGDNNEQF
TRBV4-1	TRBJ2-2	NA	ASSRTGVRGGGQYTGELF
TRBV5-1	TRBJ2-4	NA	ASRAGGSGQTREY
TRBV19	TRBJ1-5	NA	ASSRSGSYSNQPQH
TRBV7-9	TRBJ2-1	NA	ASSLGLAGDGMNEQF
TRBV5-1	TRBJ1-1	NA	ASSLMAGSDEAF
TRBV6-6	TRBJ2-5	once	ASSYSPRDSKY
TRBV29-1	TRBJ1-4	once	SAKGTPLNEKLF
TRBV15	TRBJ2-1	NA	ATSRLAGVRRGNEQF
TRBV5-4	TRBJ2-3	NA	ASSSLGDTQY
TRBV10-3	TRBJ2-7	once	AISRDRVYEQY
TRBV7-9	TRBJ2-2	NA	ASSYLAANTGELF
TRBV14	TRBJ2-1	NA	ASSQDMGTGPNEQF
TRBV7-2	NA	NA	ASRFSGSSYEQY
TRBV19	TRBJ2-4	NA	ASTRDNKNIQY
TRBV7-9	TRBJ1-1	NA	ASSRREGDTEAF